These 31 T cell receptor beta chains originate from one sample sequenced in a study of sequential checkpoint blockade in melanoma (dated by TCRdb to between 2018 and 2020). The library was prepared using the immunoSEQ multiplex PCR assay. TCRdb limited this immuneACCESS table to in-frame rearrangements with V and J called. A share of clones is missing; checked studies link under half to unresolved V genes, and the rest is unexplained. This sample holds under 25,000 clones; more than 60% were observed only once. The ten top clones hold around 35% of the sample. The meaning of the sample's treatment or condition label: randomized to nivolumab then ipilimumab (arm A) or the reverse (arm B). The sample here was CD8+ T cells sorted from blood (inferred from file names), taken from a patient given nivolumab and ipilimumab in sequence. These receptors were obtained from a human donor with melanoma.

This clone was recorded once. A read error may produce the germline difference seen at one junction end. The chain carries TRBV7-8 and TRBJ1-4, with a weak D call TRBD1 (6 bases). CDR3 length: 13 amino acids. In germline, CDR1 is SGHVS, CDR2 FQNEAQ. CDR3 region: CATSPGGNEKLFF. The CDR3 DNA is TGTGCCACCAGCCCGGGGGGCAATGAAAAACTGTTTTTT.

This chain connects TRBV13 to TRBJ2-7; D is possibly TRBD1 (6 bases). Germline CDR1 and CDR2: PRHDT and FYEKMQ (reference sequence). The V and J ends lost 1 base and 0 bases respectively, with 13 bases between them. The CDR3 is 16 amino acids. The CDR3 coding sequence is TGTGCCAGCAGCTTAGTTACGACAGGTGCCTCCTACGAGCAGTACTTC. Protein sequence: CASSLVTTGASYEQYF.

The chain couples TRBV7-9 to TRBJ2-7, with 10 bases fitting TRBD1. The CDR3 consists of 14 residues. Trimming took 5 bases from V and 6 from J; bases not matched to a gene: 7. CDR1 and CDR2 (germline): SEHNR, FQNEAQ (reference sequence). CDR3 loop: CASSLDRGTREQYF. CDR3 DNA: TGTGCCAGCAGCCTGGACAGGGGGACGCGCGAGCAGTACTTC.

CDR3 nucleotides: TGTGCCACCTCCGGGACAGGGAGCTACGAGCAGTACTTC. It codes for CATSGTGSYEQYF. The chain carries TRBV28 and TRBJ2-7, with 9 bases that match TRBD1. From germline, CDR1 is MDHEN and CDR2 SYDVKM. The CDR3 runs 13 residues. J was trimmed by 3 bases and V by 10 bases; bases with no gene match: 7. The whole variable domain, remainder taken from reference TRBV28 and TRBJ2-7, is DVKVTQSSRYLVKRTGEKVFLECVQDMDHENMFWYRQDPGLGLRLIYFSYDVKMKEKGDIPEGYSVSREKKERFSLILESASTNQTSMYLCATSGTGSYEQYFGPGTRLTVT.

The gene calls are TRBV28 and TRBJ1-4; a weak D match, TRBD1 (6 bases). Germline lookup yields CDR1 MDHEN and CDR2 SYDVKM. The CDR3 runs 12 residues. The CDR3 DNA is TGTGCTACAGGGTATCTTGATGAAAAACTGTTTTTT. Protein: CATGYLDEKLFF.

V is TRBV6-1 and J is TRBJ2-7, with D possibly matching TRBD2 (5 bases). Trimming pared 2 bases from V and 0 bases from J, leaving 17 bases between. The V gene's germline CDR1 is MNHNS and CDR2 SASEGT. The CDR3 runs to 17 residues. The CDR3 bases are TGTGCCAGCAGTGAACTTCGCCAGGTTGGGAGCTCCTACGAGCAGTACTTC. It codes for CASSELRQVGSSYEQYF.

This clone was found a few times. V and J are TRBV15 and TRBJ2-6, with D possibly TRBD1 on 5 matching bases. Germline V gene data show CDR1 as LNHNV and CDR2 as YYDKDF (reference sequence). The germline V and J ends were trimmed by 3 bases and 13 bases, with 13 bases remaining between them. The CDR3 spans 13 residues. For the CDR3, the DNA is TGTGCCACCAGCAGCCTACCCAGGGAAGTCCTGACTTTC. It codes for CATSSLPREVLTF. The complete variable domain, with remaining parts taken from reference TRBV15 and TRBJ2-6, reads DAMVIQNPRYQVTQFGKPVTLSCSQTLNHNVMYWYQQKSSQAPKLLFHYYDKDFNNEADTPDNFQSRRPNTSFCFLDIRSPGLGDTAMYLCATSSLPREVLTFGAGSRLTVL.

This clone qualifies as medium-sized. The chain has TRBV10-2 and TRBJ2-7, with 9 positions matching TRBD2. The V gene's germline CDR1 is WSHSY and CDR2 SAAADI. The CDR3 is made up of 16 amino acids. Unmatched junction bases numbered 7, after V lost 1 base and J lost 3 bases. This chain's CDR3 is CASSELWTSVNYEQYF. The CDR3 DNA follows: TGCGCCAGCAGTGAGTTGTGGACTAGCGTAAACTACGAGCAGTACTTC.

The chain recombines TRBV27 with TRBJ1-1; D ambiguous. Germline loops: CDR1 MNHEY, CDR2 SMNVEV (reference sequence). There are 12 residues in the CDR3. The germline V and J ends were trimmed by 8 bases and 1 base, with 8 bases remaining between them. The CDR3: CASREGNTEAFF. The CDR3 DNA reads TGTGCCAGCCGCGAGGGGAACACTGAAGCTTTCTTT.

This clone occurred once. This chain connects TRBV7-6 to TRBJ2-7; 10 bases fit TRBD2. The length of the CDR3 is 15 residues. Germline trimming cut 5 bases from V and 2 bases from J; bases unmatched to any gene: 6. Germline V gives CDR1 SGHVS, CDR2 FNYEAQ. The CDR3 region is CASSPRLAGAYEQYF. The CDR3 region has the DNA TGTGCCAGCAGCCCCCGACTAGCGGGCGCCTACGAGCAGTACTTC.

The genes are TRBV7-8 and TRBJ2-7; the D is unclear. There are 14 residues in the CDR3. The germline CDR1 and CDR2 sequences are SGHVS and FQNEAQ. V was cut by 0 bases and J by 4 bases, with 10 bases left in between. Written as DNA, the CDR3 is TGTGCCAGCAGCTTAGCGCAGATCGAATACGAGCAGTACTTC. Translated: CASSLAQIEYEQYF. Together with reference TRBV7-8 and TRBJ2-7, the CDR3 gives the full variable domain: GAGVSQSPRYKVAKRGQDVALRCDPISGHVSLFWYQQALGQGPEFLTYFQNEAQLDKSGLPSDRFFAERPEGSVSTLKIQRTQQEDSAVYLCASSLAQIEYEQYFGPGTRLTVT.

The chain is built from TRBV4-2 and TRBJ1-5; the D gene is possibly TRBD1 (5 bases). V shed 1 base and J shed 6 bases, with 16 bases lying between them. The V gene's germline CDR1 is LGHNA and CDR2 YNFKEQ. This CDR3 region has 16 residues. The CDR3 loop is CASSQAPTAPTQPQHF. The CDR3 region has the DNA TGTGCCAGCAGCCAAGCCCCGACAGCCCCGACTCAGCCCCAGCATTTT.

The chain uses TRBV7-9 and TRBJ1-4; D is unclear. V was shortened by 2 bases and J by 8 bases, with 9 bases between the two germline ends. Germline-derived CDR1 and CDR2 are SEHNR and FQNEAQ (reference sequence). CDR3 length: 13 residues. This CDR3 reads CASSLNLEEKLFF. The CDR3 DNA reads TGTGCCAGCAGCTTAAACCTAGAGGAAAAACTGTTTTTT.

J is TRBJ1-4 and V is TRBV7-9, with D perhaps TRBD1 (5 bases). The germline V and J ends were trimmed by 11 bases and 6 bases, with 13 bases remaining between them. Germline assignment: CDR1 SEHNR and CDR2 FQNEAQ (reference sequence). The CDR3 loop spans 12 amino acids. The CDR3 spells CASKIGDEKLFF. CDR3 coding DNA: TGTGCCTCTAAAATAGGGGATGAAAAACTGTTTTTT.

This rearrangement joins TRBV6-5 to TRBJ1-2; the match to TRBD1 covers 7 bases. Germline lookup yields CDR1 MNHEY and CDR2 SVGAGI. With V trimmed by 7 bases and J by 6 bases, 11 bases remained unmatched. The CDR3 is made up of 14 amino acids. The CDR3 nucleotides are TGTGCCAGCATCCAGAGCCCCGGGACAGATGGCTACACCTTC. As protein: CASIQSPGTDGYTF.

The chain links TRBV27 to TRBJ2-1; 7 bases agree with TRBD2. Germline V gives CDR1 MNHEY, CDR2 SMNVEV (reference sequence). Unmatched junction bases numbered 7, after V lost 5 bases and J lost 3 bases. The CDR3 has 15 residues. The CDR3 loop reads CASSPTGGSYNEQFF. In DNA form, the CDR3 reads TGTGCCAGCAGTCCCACCGGCGGGAGCTACAATGAGCAGTTCTTC.

This rearrangement joins TRBV5-6 to TRBJ1-2; TRBD1 matches 7 bases. The CDR3 runs to 16 residues. V shed 4 bases and J 4 bases; nucleotides not matched to a gene: 13. Per germline, CDR1 SGHDT and CDR2 YYEEEE. This CDR3 reads CASSPDRAATPYGYTF. The DNA of the CDR3 is TGTGCCAGCAGCCCAGACAGGGCCGCTACCCCCTATGGCTACACCTTC.

Regarding this clone: The same CDR3 also results from other DNA sequences found in this sample. CDR3 nucleotides: TGTGCCAGCAGCACGGGGACCTACGAGCAGTACTTC. Protein product: CASSTGTYEQYF. V usage is TRBV7-9 and J usage is TRBJ2-7; possibly TRBD2 for D (5 bases). Trimming removed 5 bases at V and 2 bases at J, with 7 bases between. The CDR3 is 12 residues long. Germline V gene data show CDR1 as SEHNR and CDR2 as FQNEAQ (reference sequence).

The table lists this clone with a few counts. One end of the junction is discordant with germline, which a read error may explain. CDR3 sequence (DNA): TGTGCCAGCAGTTACTCGATACAGGGGAATCAGCCCCAGCATTTT. Translated, it gives CASSYSIQGNQPQHF. This sequence joins TRBV10-3 and TRBJ1-5, with TRBD1 matching over 7 bases. The CDR3 length is 15 residues. Looked up from germline, CDR1 is ENHRY and CDR2 is SYGVKD.

CDR3 nucleotides: TGTGCCAGCAGCTTCGGGACAGCGTCCTACGAGCAGTACTTC. Translation: CASSFGTASYEQYF. V and J are TRBV5-5 and TRBJ2-7, with TRBD1 matching 7 bases. Germline loops: CDR1 SGHKS, CDR2 YYEKEE (reference sequence). Trimming cost V 2 bases and J 1 base; bases outside gene matches: 3. The CDR3 totals 14 residues.

This rearrangement joins TRBV6-5 to TRBJ2-7, with TRBD2 matching 7 bases. With V trimmed by 6 bases and J by 3 bases, 5 bases remained unmatched. The V gene's germline CDR1 is MNHEY and CDR2 SVGAGI. This CDR3 region has 13 residues. The CDR3 DNA is TGTGCCAGCAGCCTAGGACTAGACTACGAGCAGTACTTC. Its translation: CASSLGLDYEQYF.

V and J are TRBV6-5 and TRBJ2-1, with D uncertain. CDR1 and CDR2 from the germline V gene are MNHEY and SVGAGI. This CDR3 comprises 15 residues. V was shortened by 2 bases and J by 0 bases, with 8 bases between the two germline ends. This CDR3 is CASSYTPNSYNEQFF. CDR3 bases: TGTGCCAGCAGTTACACTCCAAACTCCTACAATGAGCAGTTCTTC.

This rearrangement joins TRBV6-5 to TRBJ2-7, with 9 nucleotides matching TRBD1. CDR1 and CDR2 (germline): MNHEY, SVGAGI. This CDR3 contains 15 residues. The trim removed 3 bases at V and 5 bases at J, leaving 8 bases unmatched. CDR3 loop: CASSYPGTGYHEQYF. CDR3 bases: TGTGCCAGCAGTTATCCCGGGACAGGGTACCACGAGCAGTACTTC.

This chain links TRBV7-2 with TRBJ2-7; unclear D gene. The CDR3 sequence is 15 residues long. Trimming took off 4 bases at V and 5 bases at J, with 18 bases between the two ends. Germline V gene sequence: CDR1 SGHTA, CDR2 FQGNSA. The CDR3 is CASSSLALDEDEQYF. As DNA, the CDR3 is TGTGCCAGCAGCTCCCTGGCCCTAGACGAGGACGAGCAGTACTTC.

The chain links TRBV19 to TRBJ1-1; a possible D gene is TRBD1 (5 bases). Germline V gives CDR1 LNHDA, CDR2 SQIVND (reference sequence). The CDR3 covers 15 residues. V gave up 2 bases and J gave up 4 bases, with 14 bases separating them. This CDR3 is CASSITGTGGTEAFF. CDR3 nucleotides: TGTGCCAGTAGTATAACCGGGACGGGGGGCACTGAAGCTTTCTTT.

J is TRBJ1-4 and V is TRBV28; D gene ambiguous. The CDR3 has 15 amino acids. V shed 5 bases and J shed 4 bases, with 14 bases lying between them. CDR1 and CDR2 (germline): MDHEN, SYDVKM. The CDR3 sequence is CASSTRGRVNEKLFF. The CDR3 nucleotides read TGTGCCAGCAGTACCCGGGGTAGGGTTAATGAAAAACTGTTTTTT.

This chain connects TRBV5-1 to TRBJ1-4, with 11 bases identical to TRBD1. V lost 4 bases to trimming and J lost 8 bases; unmatched junction nucleotides: 4. This CDR3 has 14 residues. CDR1 and CDR2 from the germline V gene are SGHRS and YFSETQ. DNA for the CDR3: TGCGCCAGCAGCCTGGACAGGGGGCCCGAAAAACTGTTTTTT. This encodes CASSLDRGPEKLFF.

The chain is built from TRBV4-1 and TRBJ1-5, with a possible D match to TRBD1 (5 bases). V was pared by 2 bases and J by 2 bases, with 10 bases between. Per the germline V gene, CDR1 is MGHRA and CDR2 is YSYEKL. The CDR3 contains 15 residues. CDR3 in amino acids: CASSQPGVGNQPQHF. The CDR3 DNA is TGCGCCAGCAGCCAACCGGGGGTTGGCAATCAGCCCCAGCATTTT.

V is TRBV27 and J is TRBJ2-7; TRBD2 agrees at 7 bases. In germline, CDR1 is MNHEY, CDR2 SMNVEV (reference sequence). Trimming at V came to 7 bases and at J to 3 bases, leaving 12 bases not matched to a gene. CDR3 length: 15 amino acids. The CDR3 protein is CASKNRGGRSYEQYF. The DNA for the CDR3 is TGTGCCAGCAAGAACCGTGGCGGGAGAAGCTACGAGCAGTACTTC.

The V call is TRBV21-1, the J call TRBJ1-1; the table assigns TRBD1, which was not confirmed against the DNA. TRBV21-1 is described as a pseudogene. This CDR3 is 15 amino acids long. For the CDR3, the DNA is TGTGCCAGCAGCAAAATTGGGGGCGGGTCCACTGAAGCTTTCTTT. The encoded protein is CASSKIGGGSTEAFF.

This clone is labeled medium-sized. V gene TRBV30 combines with J gene TRBJ2-7; TRBD2 matches 7 bases. The CDR3 sequence is 13 residues long. Germline V gene data show CDR1 as GTSNPN and CDR2 as SVGIG (reference sequence). The ends lost 5 bases at V and 0 bases at J; junction bases unmatched: 4. The CDR3 loop reads CAWSSGSSYEQYF. CDR3 nucleotides: TGTGCCTGGTCTAGCGGTAGCTCCTACGAGCAGTACTTC.